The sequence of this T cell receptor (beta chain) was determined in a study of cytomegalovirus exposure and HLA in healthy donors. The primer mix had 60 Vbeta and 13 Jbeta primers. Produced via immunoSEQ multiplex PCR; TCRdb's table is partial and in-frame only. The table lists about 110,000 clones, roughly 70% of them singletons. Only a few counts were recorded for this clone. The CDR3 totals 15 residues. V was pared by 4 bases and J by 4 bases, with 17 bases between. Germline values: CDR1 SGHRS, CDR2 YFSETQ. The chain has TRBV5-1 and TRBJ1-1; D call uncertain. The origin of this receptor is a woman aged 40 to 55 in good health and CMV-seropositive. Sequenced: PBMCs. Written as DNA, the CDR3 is TGCGCCAGCAGCCTCGAGGGTAGGCCTAGCACTGAAGCTTTCTTT. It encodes CASSLEGRPSTEAFF.